The T cell receptor (beta chain) under discussion was sequenced for a study of shared clonotypes between healthy human individuals. This clone was seen a single time. Trimming cost V 4 bases and J 3 bases, with 21 bases left between them. CDR1 is SEHNR and CDR2 is FQNEAQ in the germline V gene (reference sequence). This CDR3 has 18 amino acids. Method: immunoSEQ multiplex PCR; TCRdb's copy keeps in-frame clones and lacks some. The data contain approximately 2.5 million clones, 93% of them singletons. The material sequenced was naive CD4+ T cells from PBMCs. Subset defined: CD45RA+ positively selected. This receptor was identified in a man aged 18 to 30 in good health. Some clones in this sample may be carry-over from other donors' samples. This chain uses TRBV7-9 with TRBJ2-2; D is possibly TRBD1 or TRBD2 (5 bases each). CDR3 sequence (DNA): TGTGCCAGCAGCTCCTCCCCGGGACGAAAGCCCTACACCGGGGAGCTGTTTTTT. This codes for CASSSSPGRKPYTGELFF.